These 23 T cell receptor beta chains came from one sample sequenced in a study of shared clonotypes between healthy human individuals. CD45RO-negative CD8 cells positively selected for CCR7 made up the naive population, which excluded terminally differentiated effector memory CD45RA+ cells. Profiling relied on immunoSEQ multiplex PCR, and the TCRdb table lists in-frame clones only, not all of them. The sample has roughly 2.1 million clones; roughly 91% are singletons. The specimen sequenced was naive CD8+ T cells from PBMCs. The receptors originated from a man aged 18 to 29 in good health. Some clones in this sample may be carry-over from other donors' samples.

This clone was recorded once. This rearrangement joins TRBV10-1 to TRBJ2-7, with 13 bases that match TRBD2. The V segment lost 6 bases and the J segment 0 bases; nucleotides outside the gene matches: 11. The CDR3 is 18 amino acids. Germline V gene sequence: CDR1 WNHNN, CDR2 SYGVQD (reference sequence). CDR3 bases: TGCGCCAGCAGGGACCAGGGACTAGCGGGAAATCCCTCCTACGAGCAGTACTTC. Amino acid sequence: CASRDQGLAGNPSYEQYF.

In DNA, the CDR3 is TGTGCCAGCAGCCCCGGGATGATGAGCTATGGCTACACCTTC. It specifies CASSPGMMSYGYTF. The chain combines TRBV7-9 with TRBJ1-2; unclear D gene. With 5 bases removed from V and 4 bases from J, the gap between germline ends came to 14 bases. Germline CDR1 and CDR2: SEHNR and FQNEAQ (reference sequence). This CDR3 region has 14 residues.

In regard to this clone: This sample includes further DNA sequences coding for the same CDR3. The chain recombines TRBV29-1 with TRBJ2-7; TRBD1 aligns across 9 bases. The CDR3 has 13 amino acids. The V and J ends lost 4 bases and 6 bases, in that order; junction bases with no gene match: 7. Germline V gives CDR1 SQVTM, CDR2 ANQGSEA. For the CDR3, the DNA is TGCAGCGTTGTCCCCGGGACAGGGACCGAGCAGTACTTC. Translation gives CSVVPGTGTEQYF.

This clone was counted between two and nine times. The CDR3 region has the DNA TGTGCCAGTAGTATTGGGGGGGGCCCAGGGCCCCAGCATTTT. Its protein product is CASSIGGGPGPQHF. V usage is TRBV19 and J usage is TRBJ1-5; possibly TRBD1 for D (6 bases). The germline V and J ends were trimmed by 3 bases and 9 bases, with 15 bases remaining between them. The germline V gene encodes CDR1 LNHDA and CDR2 SQIVND (reference sequence). This CDR3 spans 14 amino acids.

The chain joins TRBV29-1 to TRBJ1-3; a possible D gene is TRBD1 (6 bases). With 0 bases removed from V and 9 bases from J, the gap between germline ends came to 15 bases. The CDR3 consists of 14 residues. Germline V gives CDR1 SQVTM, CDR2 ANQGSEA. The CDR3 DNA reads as TGCAGCGTTGAAGATCGTGGCAGGGGCCCCACCATATATTTT. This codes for CSVEDRGRGPTIYF.

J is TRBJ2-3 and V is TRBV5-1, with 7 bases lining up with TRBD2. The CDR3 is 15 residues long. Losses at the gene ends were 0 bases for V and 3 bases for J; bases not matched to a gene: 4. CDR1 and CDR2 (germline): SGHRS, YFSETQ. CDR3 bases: TGCGCCAGCAGCTTGGCCGGGCGGGAGACAGATACGCAGTATTTT. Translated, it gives CASSLAGRETDTQYF.

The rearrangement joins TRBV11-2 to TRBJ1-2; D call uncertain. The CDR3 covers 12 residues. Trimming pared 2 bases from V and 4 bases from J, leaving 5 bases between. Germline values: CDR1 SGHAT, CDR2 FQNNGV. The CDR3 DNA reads TGTGCCAGCAGCTTACGCCGCTATGGCTACACCTTC. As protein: CASSLRRYGYTF.

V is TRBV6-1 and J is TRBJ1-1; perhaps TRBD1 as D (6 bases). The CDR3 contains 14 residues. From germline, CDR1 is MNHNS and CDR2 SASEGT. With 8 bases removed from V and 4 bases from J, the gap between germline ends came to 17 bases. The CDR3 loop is CASWTTGPFTEAFF. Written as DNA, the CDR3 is TGTGCCAGCTGGACGACAGGACCGTTCACTGAAGCTTTCTTT.

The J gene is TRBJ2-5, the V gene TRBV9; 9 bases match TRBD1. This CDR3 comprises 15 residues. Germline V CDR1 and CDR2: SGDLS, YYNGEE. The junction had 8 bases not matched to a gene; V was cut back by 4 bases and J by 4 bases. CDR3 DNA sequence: TGTGCCAGCAGCTTCCAGACAGGGGGAGGAGAGACCCAGTACTTC. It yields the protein CASSFQTGGGETQYF.

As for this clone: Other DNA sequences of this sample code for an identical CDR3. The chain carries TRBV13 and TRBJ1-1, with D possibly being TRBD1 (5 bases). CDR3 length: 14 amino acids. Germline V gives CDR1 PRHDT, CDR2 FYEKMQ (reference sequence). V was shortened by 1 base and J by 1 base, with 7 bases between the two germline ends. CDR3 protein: CASSLVRENTEAFF. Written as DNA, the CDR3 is TGTGCCAGCAGCTTAGTCAGGGAGAACACTGAAGCTTTCTTT.

The CDR3 sequence: CASSEGLVSSGNTIYF. The CDR3 bases are TGTGCCAGCAGCGAGGGACTCGTAAGCTCTGGAAACACCATATATTTT. This chain connects TRBV13 to TRBJ1-3, with D tentatively TRBD1 (5 bases). The CDR3 has 16 amino acids. Germline V gives CDR1 PRHDT, CDR2 FYEKMQ (reference sequence). V was pared by 5 bases and J by 0 bases, with 14 bases between.

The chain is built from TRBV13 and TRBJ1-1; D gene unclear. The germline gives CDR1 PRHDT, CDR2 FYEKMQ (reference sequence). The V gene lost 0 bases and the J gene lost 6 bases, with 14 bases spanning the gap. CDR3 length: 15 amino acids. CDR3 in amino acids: CASSLGRSGGAEAFF. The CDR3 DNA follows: TGTGCCAGCAGCTTAGGCCGGAGTGGCGGAGCTGAAGCTTTCTTT.

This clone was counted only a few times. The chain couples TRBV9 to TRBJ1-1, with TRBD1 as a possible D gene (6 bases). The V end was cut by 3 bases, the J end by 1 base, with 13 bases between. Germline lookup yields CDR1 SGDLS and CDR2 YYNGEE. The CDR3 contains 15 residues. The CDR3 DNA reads TGTGCCAGCAGCGCCTCAGGGGTCGGGAACACTGAAGCTTTCTTT. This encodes CASSASGVGNTEAFF.

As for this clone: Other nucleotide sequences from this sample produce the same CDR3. The CDR3 loop is CASSIGLAYEQYF. The CDR3 bases are TGTGCCAGTAGTATAGGACTAGCCTACGAGCAGTACTTC. This chain uses TRBV19 with TRBJ2-7, with D perhaps TRBD2 (6 bases). Between the trimmed V and J ends, which lost 1 base and 2 bases, there was a span of 6 bases. CDR1 and CDR2 from the germline V gene are LNHDA and SQIVND (reference sequence). The CDR3 has 13 amino acids. Complete variable domain (other parts from reference TRBV19 and TRBJ2-7): DGGITQSPKYLFRKEGQNVTLSCEQNLNHDAMYWYRQDPGQGLRLIYYSQIVNDFQKGDIAEGYSVSREKKESFPLTVTSAQKNPTAFYLCASSIGLAYEQYFGPGTRLTVT.

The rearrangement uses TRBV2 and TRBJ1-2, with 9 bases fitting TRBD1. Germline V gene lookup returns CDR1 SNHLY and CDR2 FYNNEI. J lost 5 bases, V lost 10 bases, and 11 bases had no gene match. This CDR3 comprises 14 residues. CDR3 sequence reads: CANHRGRRLYGYTF. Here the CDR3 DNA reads TGTGCCAATCACAGGGGGCGACGTCTTTATGGCTACACCTTC.

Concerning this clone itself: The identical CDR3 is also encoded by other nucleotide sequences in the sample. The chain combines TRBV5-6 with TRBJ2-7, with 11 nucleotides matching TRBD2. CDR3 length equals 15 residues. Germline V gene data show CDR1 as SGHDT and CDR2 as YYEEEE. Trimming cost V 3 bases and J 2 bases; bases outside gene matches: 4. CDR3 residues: CASSWGTSGTYEQYF. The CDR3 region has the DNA TGTGCCAGCAGCTGGGGGACTAGCGGTACCTACGAGCAGTACTTC.

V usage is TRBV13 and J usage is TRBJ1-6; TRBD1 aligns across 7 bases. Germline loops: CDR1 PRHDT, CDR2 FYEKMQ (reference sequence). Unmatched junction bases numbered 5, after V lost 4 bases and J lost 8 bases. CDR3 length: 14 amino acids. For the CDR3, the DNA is TGTGCCAGCAGCTACAGGGACAGCTATTCACCCCTCCACTTT. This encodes CASSYRDSYSPLHF.

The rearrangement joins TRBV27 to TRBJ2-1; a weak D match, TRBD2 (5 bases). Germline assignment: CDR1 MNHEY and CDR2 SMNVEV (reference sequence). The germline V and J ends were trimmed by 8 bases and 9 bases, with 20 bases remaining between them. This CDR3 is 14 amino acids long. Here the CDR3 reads CASSSSSVATEQFF. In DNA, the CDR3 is TGTGCCAGCTCCTCGTCGAGCGTAGCGACTGAGCAGTTCTTC.

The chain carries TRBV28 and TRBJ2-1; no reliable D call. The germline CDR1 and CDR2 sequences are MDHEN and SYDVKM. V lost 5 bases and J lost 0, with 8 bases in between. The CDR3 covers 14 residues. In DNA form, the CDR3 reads TGTGCCAGCAGTGGGTGGGGCTCCTACAATGAGCAGTTCTTC. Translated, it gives CASSGWGSYNEQFF.

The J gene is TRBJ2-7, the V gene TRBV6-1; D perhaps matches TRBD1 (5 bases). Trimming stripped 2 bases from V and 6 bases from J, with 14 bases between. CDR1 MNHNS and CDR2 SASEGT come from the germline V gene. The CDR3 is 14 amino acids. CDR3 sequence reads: CASSERQGYFEQYF. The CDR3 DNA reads TGTGCCAGCAGTGAACGCCAGGGATACTTCGAGCAGTACTTC.

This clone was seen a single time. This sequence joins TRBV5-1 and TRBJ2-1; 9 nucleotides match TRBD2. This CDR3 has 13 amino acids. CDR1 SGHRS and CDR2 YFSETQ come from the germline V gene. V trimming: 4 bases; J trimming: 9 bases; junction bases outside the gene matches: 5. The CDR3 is CASSPTSGSEQFF. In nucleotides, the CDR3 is TGCGCCAGCAGCCCGACTAGCGGCAGTGAGCAGTTCTTC.

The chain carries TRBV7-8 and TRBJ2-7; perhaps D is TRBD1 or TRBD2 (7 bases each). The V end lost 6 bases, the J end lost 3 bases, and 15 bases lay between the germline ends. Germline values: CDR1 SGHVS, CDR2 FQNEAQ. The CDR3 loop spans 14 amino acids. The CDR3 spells CASSSGGGNYEQYF. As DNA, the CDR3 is TGTGCCAGCAGTTCAGGGGGGGGAAACTACGAGCAGTACTTC.

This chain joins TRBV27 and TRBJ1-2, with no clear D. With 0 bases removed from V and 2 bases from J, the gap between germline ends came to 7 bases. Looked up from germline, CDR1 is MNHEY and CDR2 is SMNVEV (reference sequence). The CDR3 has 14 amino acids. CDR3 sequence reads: CASSLSQSNYGYTF. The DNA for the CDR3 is TGTGCCAGCAGTTTATCTCAGAGCAACTATGGCTACACCTTC.